The rows below give T cell receptor beta chains drawn from one sample of a study of shared clonotypes between healthy human individuals. Some clones are missing from TCRdb's copy, which holds only in-frame ones; the method was immunoSEQ multiplex PCR. Of roughly 1.5 million clones detected, roughly 98% appear once; the ten largest clones hold roughly 0.45%. Sequencing was done on a sample of naive CD4+ T cells sorted from blood. Receptors originate from a man younger than 45 in good health. Both conserved end residues are part of each CDR3. Fields, in order: CDR3 length, D gene, J gene, clone size, V gene, CDR3 protein, CDR3 DNA. D genes are given only for firm matches. Size is stated for part of the rows, as once, few or many counts, or as a class when the clone is expanded.

cdr3_length: 15; d_call: NA; j_call: TRBJ2-5; clone_size: NA; v_call: TRBV7-9; cdr3_aa: CASSFPLGGEETQYF; cdr3_nt: TGTGCCAGCAGCTTCCCCCTTGGGGGCGAGGAGACCCAGTACTTC
cdr3_length: 17; d_call: TRBD2; j_call: TRBJ2-7; clone_size: NA; v_call: TRBV7-9; cdr3_aa: CASSTSHGLAGDYEQYF; cdr3_nt: TGTGCCAGCAGCACCTCCCATGGACTAGCGGGGGACTACGAGCAGTACTTC
cdr3_length: 14; d_call: NA; j_call: TRBJ1-2; clone_size: NA; v_call: TRBV19; cdr3_aa: CASSIKVRHYGYTF; cdr3_nt: TGTGCCAGTAGTATTAAAGTCCGCCACTATGGCTACACCTTC
cdr3_length: 15; d_call: NA; j_call: TRBJ2-7; clone_size: NA; v_call: TRBV15; cdr3_aa: CATSRHAASAHEQYF; cdr3_nt: TGTGCCACCAGCAGACACGCTGCCAGCGCCCACGAGCAGTACTTC
cdr3_length: 12; d_call: NA; j_call: TRBJ2-1; clone_size: NA; v_call: TRBV18; cdr3_aa: CASSPEGDEQFF; cdr3_nt: TGTGCCAGCTCGCCAGAGGGGGATGAGCAGTTCTTC
cdr3_length: 12; d_call: NA; j_call: TRBJ1-5; clone_size: NA; v_call: TRBV7-9; cdr3_aa: CASSLENHPQHF; cdr3_nt: TGTGCCAGCAGCTTAGAGAATCATCCCCAGCATTTT
cdr3_length: 16; d_call: TRBD2; j_call: TRBJ2-1; clone_size: NA; v_call: TRBV18; cdr3_aa: CASSPAGTSGRGEQFF; cdr3_nt: TGTGCCAGCTCACCAGCGGGGACTAGCGGGAGGGGTGAGCAGTTCTTC
cdr3_length: 11; d_call: NA; j_call: TRBJ1-2; clone_size: NA; v_call: TRBV29-1; cdr3_aa: CSVAGGWGYTF; cdr3_nt: TGCAGCGTTGCGGGGGGCTGGGGCTACACCTTC
cdr3_length: 14; d_call: NA; j_call: TRBJ2-3; clone_size: NA; v_call: TRBV19; cdr3_aa: CASKLQESTDTQYF; cdr3_nt: TGTGCCAGCAAACTCCAGGAGAGCACAGATACGCAGTATTTT
cdr3_length: 15; d_call: TRBD2; j_call: TRBJ2-7; clone_size: NA; v_call: TRBV7-8; cdr3_aa: CASRSLAGGSYEQYF; cdr3_nt: TGTGCCAGCAGATCACTAGCGGGAGGCTCCTACGAGCAGTACTTC
cdr3_length: 15; d_call: TRBD2; j_call: TRBJ2-1; clone_size: NA; v_call: TRBV10-2; cdr3_aa: CASMGVAGRINEQFF; cdr3_nt: TGCGCCAGCATGGGGGTAGCGGGGCGTATCAATGAGCAGTTCTTC
cdr3_length: 15; d_call: TRBD1; j_call: TRBJ1-1; clone_size: NA; v_call: TRBV14; cdr3_aa: CASSRRQGENTEAFF; cdr3_nt: TGTGCCAGCAGCCGTCGACAGGGGGAGAACACTGAAGCTTTCTTT
cdr3_length: 12; d_call: NA; j_call: TRBJ1-2; clone_size: NA; v_call: TRBV19; cdr3_aa: CASSMANFGYTF; cdr3_nt: TGTGCCAGTAGTATGGCCAATTTTGGCTACACCTTC
cdr3_length: 16; d_call: NA; j_call: TRBJ2-2; clone_size: once; v_call: TRBV6-4; cdr3_aa: CASSKQGGKEAGELFF; cdr3_nt: TGTGCCAGCAGTAAGCAGGGAGGCAAGGAGGCCGGGGAGCTGTTTTTT
cdr3_length: 14; d_call: NA; j_call: TRBJ1-1; clone_size: NA; v_call: TRBV19; cdr3_aa: CASSIRGTNTEAFF; cdr3_nt: TGTGCCAGTAGTATCCGAGGTACGAACACTGAAGCTTTCTTT
cdr3_length: 14; d_call: NA; j_call: TRBJ2-7; clone_size: NA; v_call: TRBV4-2; cdr3_aa: CASSQDLSSYEQYF; cdr3_nt: TGTGCCAGCAGCCAAGATCTATCGTCCTACGAGCAGTACTTC
cdr3_length: 15; d_call: NA; j_call: TRBJ2-7; clone_size: NA; v_call: TRBV9; cdr3_aa: CASSVRGTSSYEQYF; cdr3_nt: TGTGCCAGCAGCGTACGGGGGACTTCATCCTACGAGCAGTACTTC
cdr3_length: 16; d_call: NA; j_call: TRBJ2-5; clone_size: NA; v_call: TRBV7-9; cdr3_aa: CASSLFPGQMSETQYF; cdr3_nt: TGTGCCAGCAGCTTATTCCCGGGTCAGATGTCAGAGACCCAGTACTTC
cdr3_length: 15; d_call: NA; j_call: TRBJ2-1; clone_size: NA; v_call: TRBV29-1; cdr3_aa: CSALQEAGRYNEQFF; cdr3_nt: TGCAGCGCCCTACAAGAAGCGGGCCGCTACAATGAGCAGTTCTTC
cdr3_length: 15; d_call: TRBD1; j_call: TRBJ2-7; clone_size: NA; v_call: TRBV6-6; cdr3_aa: CASRGVGQGAYEQYF; cdr3_nt: TGTGCCAGCAGGGGGGTTGGACAGGGAGCCTACGAGCAGTACTTC
cdr3_length: 14; d_call: NA; j_call: TRBJ2-7; clone_size: NA; v_call: TRBV9; cdr3_aa: CASSTRETFYEQYF; cdr3_nt: TGTGCCAGCAGCACTAGAGAGACCTTCTACGAGCAGTACTTC
cdr3_length: 13; d_call: NA; j_call: TRBJ1-1; clone_size: NA; v_call: TRBV7-8; cdr3_aa: CASSLGPGAEAFF; cdr3_nt: TGTGCCAGCAGCTTAGGCCCGGGGGCTGAAGCTTTCTTT
cdr3_length: 13; d_call: NA; j_call: TRBJ1-3; clone_size: NA; v_call: TRBV4-2; cdr3_aa: CASSQDRGGFIYF; cdr3_nt: TGTGCCAGCAGCCAAGATAGGGGGGGTTTCATATATTTT
cdr3_length: 16; d_call: NA; j_call: TRBJ2-6; clone_size: NA; v_call: TRBV28; cdr3_aa: CASSFRRGSGANVLTF; cdr3_nt: TGTGCCAGCAGTTTTCGCCGGGGTTCTGGGGCCAACGTCCTGACTTTC
cdr3_length: 11; d_call: NA; j_call: TRBJ2-4; clone_size: NA; v_call: TRBV19; cdr3_aa: CASSIGNIQYF; cdr3_nt: TGTGCCAGTAGTATTGGAAACATTCAGTACTTC
cdr3_length: 13; d_call: NA; j_call: TRBJ1-5; clone_size: NA; v_call: TRBV27; cdr3_aa: CASSDSSNQPQHF; cdr3_nt: TGTGCCAGCAGTGACAGTAGCAATCAGCCCCAGCATTTT
cdr3_length: 14; d_call: TRBD2; j_call: TRBJ2-5; clone_size: NA; v_call: TRBV5-4; cdr3_aa: CATRREGPKETQYF; cdr3_nt: TGTGCCACCCGGCGGGAGGGGCCAAAAGAGACCCAGTACTTC
cdr3_length: 13; d_call: TRBD2; j_call: TRBJ2-3; clone_size: NA; v_call: TRBV29-1; cdr3_aa: CSVSGRVRDTQYF; cdr3_nt: TGCAGCGTTAGCGGGAGGGTAAGAGATACGCAGTATTTT
cdr3_length: 15; d_call: TRBD2; j_call: TRBJ2-1; clone_size: NA; v_call: TRBV30; cdr3_aa: CAWSILAGGLNEQFF; cdr3_nt: TGTGCCTGGAGTATCCTAGCGGGAGGACTGAATGAGCAGTTCTTC
cdr3_length: 16; d_call: NA; j_call: TRBJ1-2; clone_size: NA; v_call: TRBV5-3; cdr3_aa: CARSPRERDPNYGYTF; cdr3_nt: TGTGCCAGAAGCCCACGAGAGAGGGATCCTAACTATGGCTACACCTTC
cdr3_length: 15; d_call: NA; j_call: TRBJ2-3; clone_size: NA; v_call: TRBV7-3; cdr3_aa: CASSLTGFPTDTQYF; cdr3_nt: TGTGCCAGCAGCTTAACAGGGTTCCCCACAGATACGCAGTATTTT
cdr3_length: 13; d_call: NA; j_call: TRBJ1-1; clone_size: once; v_call: TRBV6-5; cdr3_aa: CATWTVKDTEAFF; cdr3_nt: TGTGCCACCTGGACAGTAAAAGACACTGAAGCTTTCTTT
cdr3_length: 19; d_call: NA; j_call: TRBJ1-1; clone_size: NA; v_call: TRBV28; cdr3_aa: CASSFRSGSLDRLNTEAFF; cdr3_nt: TGTGCCAGCAGTTTTCGGTCGGGGTCGCTGGACAGACTGAACACTGAAGCTTTCTTT
cdr3_length: 13; d_call: NA; j_call: TRBJ2-5; clone_size: NA; v_call: TRBV19; cdr3_aa: CASNGGFQETQYF; cdr3_nt: TGTGCCAGTAATGGGGGATTCCAAGAGACCCAGTACTTC
cdr3_length: 14; d_call: TRBD1; j_call: TRBJ2-7; clone_size: NA; v_call: TRBV28; cdr3_aa: CASTPGTVSYEQYF; cdr3_nt: TGTGCCAGCACTCCGGGGACAGTGTCCTACGAGCAGTACTTC
cdr3_length: 14; d_call: NA; j_call: TRBJ2-2; clone_size: NA; v_call: TRBV28; cdr3_aa: CASCTLGDTGELFF; cdr3_nt: TGTGCCAGCTGCACCCTCGGGGACACCGGGGAGCTGTTTTTT
cdr3_length: 20; d_call: TRBD1; j_call: TRBJ2-1; clone_size: NA; v_call: TRBV19; cdr3_aa: CASKRRANRGQPSSYNEQFF; cdr3_nt: TGTGCCAGTAAACGAAGGGCGAACAGGGGGCAACCCAGCTCCTACAATGAGCAGTTCTTC
cdr3_length: 15; d_call: NA; j_call: TRBJ2-7; clone_size: NA; v_call: TRBV7-9; cdr3_aa: CASSYQQRGVHEQYF; cdr3_nt: TGTGCCAGCAGCTACCAGCAACGAGGGGTCCACGAGCAGTACTTC
cdr3_length: 12; d_call: NA; j_call: TRBJ2-1; clone_size: NA; v_call: TRBV11-3; cdr3_aa: CASSLAGSEQFF; cdr3_nt: TGTGCCAGCAGCTTAGCGGGAAGTGAGCAGTTCTTC
cdr3_length: 15; d_call: NA; j_call: TRBJ1-2; clone_size: NA; v_call: TRBV2; cdr3_aa: CASSEALGGVYGYTF; cdr3_nt: TGTGCCAGCAGTGAAGCGTTAGGGGGGGTATATGGCTACACCTTC
cdr3_length: 15; d_call: TRBD2; j_call: TRBJ2-1; clone_size: NA; v_call: TRBV7-2; cdr3_aa: CASSSGLAGRGEQFF; cdr3_nt: TGTGCCAGCAGCTCGGGACTAGCGGGACGGGGTGAGCAGTTCTTC
cdr3_length: 15; d_call: NA; j_call: TRBJ2-7; clone_size: NA; v_call: TRBV5-1; cdr3_aa: CASSLTGGDSYEQYF; cdr3_nt: TGCGCCAGCAGCTTGACAGGGGGGGATTCCTACGAGCAGTACTTC
cdr3_length: 13; d_call: TRBD2; j_call: TRBJ2-5; clone_size: NA; v_call: TRBV11-2; cdr3_aa: CASSLAPAGAQYF; cdr3_nt: TGTGCCAGCAGCTTAGCTCCGGCGGGAGCCCAGTACTTC
cdr3_length: 14; d_call: NA; j_call: TRBJ2-5; clone_size: NA; v_call: TRBV7-2; cdr3_aa: CASSLAGGEETQYF; cdr3_nt: TGTGCCAGCAGCTTAGCAGGTGGGGAGGAGACCCAGTACTTC
cdr3_length: 13; d_call: TRBD1; j_call: TRBJ1-4; clone_size: NA; v_call: TRBV7-6; cdr3_aa: CASSLTGDEKLFF; cdr3_nt: TGTGCCAGCAGCTTAACAGGGGATGAAAAACTGTTTTTT
cdr3_length: 15; d_call: TRBD1; j_call: TRBJ1-5; clone_size: once; v_call: TRBV7-9; cdr3_aa: CASSSDRDWNQPQHF; cdr3_nt: TGTGCCAGCAGCTCAGACAGGGATTGGAATCAGCCCCAGCATTTT
cdr3_length: 15; d_call: TRBD1; j_call: TRBJ2-7; clone_size: once; v_call: TRBV10-3; cdr3_aa: CAISERDRGDYEQYF; cdr3_nt: TGTGCCATCAGTGAAAGGGACAGGGGGGACTACGAGCAGTACTTC
cdr3_length: 17; d_call: TRBD2; j_call: TRBJ2-3; clone_size: NA; v_call: TRBV11-2; cdr3_aa: CASSSLFLAGEADTQYF; cdr3_nt: TGTGCCAGCAGCTCCTTATTCCTAGCGGGAGAAGCAGATACGCAGTATTTT